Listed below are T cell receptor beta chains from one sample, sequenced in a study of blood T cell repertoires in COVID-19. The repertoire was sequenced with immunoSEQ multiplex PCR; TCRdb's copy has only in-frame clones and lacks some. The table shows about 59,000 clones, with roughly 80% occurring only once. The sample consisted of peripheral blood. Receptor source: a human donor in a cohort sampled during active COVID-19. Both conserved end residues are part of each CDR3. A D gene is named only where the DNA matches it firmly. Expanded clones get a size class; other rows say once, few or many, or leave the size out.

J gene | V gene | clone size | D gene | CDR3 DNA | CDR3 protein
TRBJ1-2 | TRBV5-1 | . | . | TGCGCCAGCAGCTTGGAGTCGGGGAACTATGGCTACACCTTC | CASSLESGNYGYTF
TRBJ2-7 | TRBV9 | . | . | TGTGCCAGCAGCGTAGCTGTGCAGGGTTACGAGCAGTACTTC | CASSVAVQGYEQYF
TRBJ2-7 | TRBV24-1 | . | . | TGTGCCACCAGTGGACCGCTGGGAGTGGACGAGCAGTACTTC | CATSGPLGVDEQYF
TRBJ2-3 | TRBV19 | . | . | TGTGCCAGTAGGACGGCAGGCGCCACAGATACGCAGTATTTT | CASRTAGATDTQYF
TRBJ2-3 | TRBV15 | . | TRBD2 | TGTGCCACCAGCAGAGGTGTGACTAGCGGGGGAACTAGCACAGATACGCAGTATTTT | CATSRGVTSGGTSTDTQYF
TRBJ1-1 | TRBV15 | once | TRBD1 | TGTGCCACCAGTCTAGGGGGCCTGAACACTGAAGCTTTCTTT | CATSLGGLNTEAFF
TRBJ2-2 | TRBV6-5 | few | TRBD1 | TGTGCCAGCAGCCAGGACAGGATCACCGGGGAGCTGTTTTTT | CASSQDRITGELFF
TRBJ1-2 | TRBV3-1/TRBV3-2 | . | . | TGTGCCAGCAGCCAAGGGGCCCTGCACACCTTC | CASSQGALHTF
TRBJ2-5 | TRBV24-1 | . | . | TGTGCCACCAGTGAAGGACAGACTGGGTACCAAGAGACCCAGTACTTC | CATSEGQTGYQETQYF
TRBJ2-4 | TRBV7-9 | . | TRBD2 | TGTGCCAGCACCAAGCGGGGGGGAGGTGAAAACATTCAGTACTTC | CASTKRGGGENIQYF
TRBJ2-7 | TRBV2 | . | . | TGTGCCAGCAGTGAACGGATTAGCGGCCTCTCCTACGAGCAGTACTTC | CASSERISGLSYEQYF
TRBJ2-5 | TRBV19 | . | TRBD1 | TGTGCCAGTCGACAGACAGGGGGCGGGGAGACCCAGTACTTC | CASRQTGGGETQYF
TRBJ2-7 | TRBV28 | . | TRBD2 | TGTGCCAGCAGTCTCCTAGCGGGAGGGACCTACGAGCAGTACTTC | CASSLLAGGTYEQYF
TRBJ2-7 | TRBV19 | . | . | TGTGCCAGTAGTACGAAGGGAGTAGGGTACGAGCAGTACTTC | CASSTKGVGYEQYF
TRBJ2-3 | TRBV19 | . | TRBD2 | TGTGCCAGTATCCTAATCGGTCAGGGACTAGCGGGAGTTTGGGATACGCAGTATTTT | CASILIGQGLAGVWDTQYF
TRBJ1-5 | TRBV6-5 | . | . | TGTGCCAGCAGCCGTACCTCGACGGGGGATCAACCCCAGCATTTT | CASSRTSTGDQPQHF
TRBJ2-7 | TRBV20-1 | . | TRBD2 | TGCAGTGCTAGTCCGACTAGCGGGCAATACGAGCAGTACTTC | CSASPTSGQYEQYF
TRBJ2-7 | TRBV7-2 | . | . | TGTGCCAGCAGCTCGGGACTGTCTAGTTATCGCTACGAGCAGTACTTC | CASSSGLSSYRYEQYF
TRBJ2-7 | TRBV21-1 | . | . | . | CASSFGSGTGGNEQYF
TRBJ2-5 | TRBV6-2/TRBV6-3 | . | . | TGTGCCAGCAGCTCTACTCTGGTCTTTCCCCGAGAGACCCAGTACTTC | CASSSTLVFPRETQYF
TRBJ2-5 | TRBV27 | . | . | TGTGCCAGCAGTCCCCCAGGGAGGTACCAAGAGACCCAGTACTTC | CASSPPGRYQETQYF
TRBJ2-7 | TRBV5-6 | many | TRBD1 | TGTGCCAGCAGCTTGGCCCAAGGGACAGGGTTCAACGAGCAGTACTTC | CASSLAQGTGFNEQYF
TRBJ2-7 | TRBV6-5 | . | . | TGTGCCAGCAGGGACAAAATCTACGAGCAGTACTTC | CASRDKIYEQYF
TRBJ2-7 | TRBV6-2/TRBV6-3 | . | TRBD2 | TGTGCCAGCAGTTTAAGTCCGGGACTAGCGTTCAGATACGAGCAGTACTTC | CASSLSPGLAFRYEQYF
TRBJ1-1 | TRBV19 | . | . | TGTGCCAGTAGTATAACAGGGACCTTGGGACCCGAAGCTTTCTTT | CASSITGTLGPEAFF
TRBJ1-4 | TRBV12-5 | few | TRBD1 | TGTGCTAGTGGTTTCGACAGGGGTGTAGAAAAACTGTTTTTT | CASGFDRGVEKLFF
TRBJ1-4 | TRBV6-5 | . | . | TGTGCCAGCAGTTACAAGCCGCAGGGGTGGGAAAAACTGTTTTTT | CASSYKPQGWEKLFF
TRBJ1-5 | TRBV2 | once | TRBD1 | TGTGCCAGCAGTCGCCGGGACAGTTTTATTCAGCCCCAGCATTTT | CASSRRDSFIQPQHF
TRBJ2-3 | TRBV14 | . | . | TGTGCCAGCAGCCAAGATTACCCCAGAAACACAGATACGCAGTATTTT | CASSQDYPRNTDTQYF
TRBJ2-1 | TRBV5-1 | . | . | TGCGCCAGCAGCTTCGCCCAGTATTACAATGAGCAGTTCTTC | CASSFAQYYNEQFF
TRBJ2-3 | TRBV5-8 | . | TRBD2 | TGTGCCAGCAGCTTGGGTTTGGCGGGAGGCCCAACGGGGACGCAGTATTTT | CASSLGLAGGPTGTQYF
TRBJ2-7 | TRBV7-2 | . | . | TGTGCCAGCAGCTATTTTAGCGCCTCCTACGAGCAGTACTTC | CASSYFSASYEQYF
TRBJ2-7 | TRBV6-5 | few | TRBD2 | TGTGCCAGCAGTTTGGGTGCTAGCGGGAGCTACGAGCAGTACTTC | CASSLGASGSYEQYF
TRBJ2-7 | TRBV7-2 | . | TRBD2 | TGTGCCAGCAGCGCCCAATCCACTAGCGGGAAGGCGGGCGAGCAGTACTTC | CASSAQSTSGKAGEQYF
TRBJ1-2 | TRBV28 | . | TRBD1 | TGTGCCAGCAGCCGCTTCGCCGGGACAGGGGGCTACACCTTC | CASSRFAGTGGYTF
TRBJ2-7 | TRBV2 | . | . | TGTGCCAGCAGTCCCGAGGCCACCTACGAGCAGTACTTC | CASSPEATYEQYF
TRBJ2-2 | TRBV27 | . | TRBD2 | TGTGCCAGCAGGAAACTGACTAGCGCGAACACCGGGGAGCTGTTTTTT | CASRKLTSANTGELFF
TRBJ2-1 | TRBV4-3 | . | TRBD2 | TGCGCCAGCAGCCAAAAAGCGGGAGCGGAGGGGGGCAATGAGCAGTTCTTC | CASSQKAGAEGGNEQFF
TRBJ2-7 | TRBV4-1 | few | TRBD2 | TGCGCCAGCAGCCAAGAGAAAGGGCTAGCGGCCTCCTACGAGCAGTACTTC | CASSQEKGLAASYEQYF
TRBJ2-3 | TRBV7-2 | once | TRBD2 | TGTGCCAGCAGCTTAAGTCTGCGGGAGAGAGAGTATTTT | CASSLSLREREYF
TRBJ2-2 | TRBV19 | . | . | TGTGCCAGTACCTATGATAGGCTAGTACCCGGGGAGCTGTTTTTT | CASTYDRLVPGELFF
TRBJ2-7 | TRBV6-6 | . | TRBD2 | TGTGCCAGCAGTTATCAAGCGGGAGGTACCACCTACGAGCAGTACTTC | CASSYQAGGTTYEQYF
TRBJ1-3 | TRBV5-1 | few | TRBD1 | TGCGCCAGCAGCTTCGGACAGGGCGGAAACACCATATATTTT | CASSFGQGGNTIYF
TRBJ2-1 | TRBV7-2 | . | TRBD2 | TGTGCCAGCAGCTTAGAGGCGGGAGTCCCCTACAATGAGCAGTTCTTC | CASSLEAGVPYNEQFF
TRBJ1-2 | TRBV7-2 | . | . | TGTGCCAGCAGCTTAAACGGGGATGGCTACACCTTC | CASSLNGDGYTF
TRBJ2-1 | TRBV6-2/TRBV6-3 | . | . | TGTGCCAGCAGTTACCCCGAGGGGGAGGGCGACTCCTACAATGAGCAGTTCTTC | CASSYPEGEGDSYNEQFF
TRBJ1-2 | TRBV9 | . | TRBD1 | TGTGCCAGCAGCGGGGGCCGGACAGGAGACTATGGCTACACCTTC | CASSGGRTGDYGYTF
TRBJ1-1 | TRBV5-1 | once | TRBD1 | TGCGCCAGCAACTCCCAGGGGGGCACTGAAGCTTTCTTT | CASNSQGGTEAFF
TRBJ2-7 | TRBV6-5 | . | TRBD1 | TGTGCCACCACTCCGCTGGACAGGGACGAGCAGTACTTC | CATTPLDRDEQYF
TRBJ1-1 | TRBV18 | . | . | TGTGCCAGCTCACCGGCCGGGGGGAACACTGAAGCTTTCTTT | CASSPAGGNTEAFF
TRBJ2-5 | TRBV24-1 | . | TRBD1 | TGTGCCACAGCTGGGACAGGGGATGGGGAGACCCAGTACTTC | CATAGTGDGETQYF
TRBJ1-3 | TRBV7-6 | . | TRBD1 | TGTGCCAGCAGCTTCCGGGACAGGGGGCGATCAGGAAGGAACACCATATATTTT | CASSFRDRGRSGRNTIYF
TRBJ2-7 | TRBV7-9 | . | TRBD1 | TGTGCCAGCAGCTCGGAGGGACAGGGGAGGGACGCGCCCTACGAGCAGTACTTC | CASSSEGQGRDAPYEQYF
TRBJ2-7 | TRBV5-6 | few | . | TGTGCCAGCAGCTTGGACAGCCTCCGGCTCCCCTTCTACGAGCAGTACTTC | CASSLDSLRLPFYEQYF
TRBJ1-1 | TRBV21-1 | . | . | TGTGCCAGCAGCGCGCGTAGATTGAACACTGAAGCTTTCTTT | CASSARRLNTEAFF
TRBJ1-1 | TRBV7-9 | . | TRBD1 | TGTGCCAGCAGAGCGACAGGGGGGGACACTGAAGCTTTCTTT | CASRATGGDTEAFF
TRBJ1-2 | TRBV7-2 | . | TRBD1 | TGTGCCAGCAGCCCTGGACAGGGCTCAAACTATGGCTACACCTTC | CASSPGQGSNYGYTF
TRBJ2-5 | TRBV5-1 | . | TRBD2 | TGCGCCAGCAGCTTGACTAGCGGGAGGGCCACAGAGACCCAGTACTTC | CASSLTSGRATETQYF